A selection of T cell receptor beta chains follows, all from one sample in a study of vaccination effects on CD4 cells after COVID-19. Assay used: immunoSEQ multiplex PCR; TCRdb lists only in-frame clones, some missing. The profile shows 70,000 to 75,000 clones, roughly 70% of them singletons. Antigens for these TCRs are unknown. The specimen was CD4+ T cells from PBMCs cultured with HCoV-OC43 spike peptides, collected before COVID-19 vaccination. The receptors were gathered from a human donor who received a COVID-19 vaccine. Both conserved end residues are trimmed from each CDR3. Fields, in order: D gene, CDR3 length, J gene, V gene, CDR3 protein. D genes are given only for firm matches.

>TRBD1|14|TRBJ2-1|TRBV27
ASSLGQGKPYNEQF
>-|12|TRBJ2-3|TRBV27
ASSFQVSTDTQY
>-|14|TRBJ1-1|TRBV5-6
ASSFYGGAQNTEAF
>-|13|TRBJ2-2|TRBV28
ASSRGTANTGELF
>TRBD1|12|TRBJ1-5|TRBV7-3
ASSPTGTNQPQH
>-|9|TRBJ2-5|TRBV28
ASSFMETQY
>-|14|TRBJ1-1|TRBV7-2
ASSSNSQVMNTEAF
>-|11|TRBJ2-1|TRBV7-2
ASSLSVNNEQF
>-|13|TRBJ1-6|TRBV19
ASQKWASYNSPLH
>TRBD1|12|TRBJ2-2|TRBV6-5
ASTDRGLTGELF
>TRBD1|11|TRBJ2-5|TRBV19
ATQTGWGETQY
>-|12|TRBJ2-5|TRBV21-1
ASSNQRGIETQY
>-|11|TRBJ2-2|TRBV5-4
ASSLAGLGELF
>-|13|TRBJ1-1|TRBV5-1
ASSLVGAYYTEAF
>-|10|TRBJ1-5|TRBV7-8
ASSPLAMPQH
>-|12|TRBJ2-2|TRBV6-5
ASTPRRDTGELF
>-|10|TRBJ2-5|TRBV7-9
ASSLVAETQY
>TRBD2|14|TRBJ2-2|TRBV3-1/TRBV3-2
ASSRISGGASGELF